The 7 T cell receptor beta chains listed next were all sequenced from one sample in a study of T cell repertoires in cytomegalovirus infection. TCRdb re-analysed the reads in MiXCR, keeping a single row per CDR3 protein. Of roughly 230,000 distinct CDR3 sequences listed, approximately 6.7% are singletons. Sequenced input: PBMCs. The receptor set was obtained from a human donor in good health (CMV status not recorded). Some clones in this sample may be carry-over from other donors' samples.

This clonotype showed up many times. J is TRBJ2-1 and V is TRBV20-1, with D possibly being TRBD2 (6 bases). Germline CDR1 is DFQATT and CDR2 is SNEGSKA (reference sequence). The CDR3 consists of 13 residues. V was cut by 6 bases and J by 6 bases, with 15 bases left in between. Written as DNA, the CDR3 is TGCAGTGCCCGCGGCGGGGTCTTCAATGAGCAGTTCTTC. This gives the protein CSARGGVFNEQFF.

This sequence joins TRBV6-5 and TRBJ1-1, with 8 nucleotides matching TRBD1. The V and J ends lost 5 bases and 8 bases, in that order; junction bases with no gene match: 7. Germline-derived CDR1 and CDR2 are MNHEY and SVGAGI. The CDR3 contains 13 residues. CDR3 protein: CASSRDRWSEAFF. The DNA of the CDR3 is TGTGCCAGCAGTCGGGACAGGTGGTCAGAAGCTTTCTTT.

This sequence joins TRBV5-6 and TRBJ2-6; D ambiguous. The CDR3 covers 16 residues. The ends were cut back, 4 bases at V and 0 bases at J, with 11 bases in the middle. Germline assignment: CDR1 SGHDT and CDR2 YYEEEE. The CDR3 reads CASSPIGNSGANVLTF. In DNA, the CDR3 is TGTGCCAGCAGCCCAATCGGAAACTCTGGGGCCAACGTCCTGACTTTC.

This clonotype has ten or more counts. The chain employs TRBV20-1 and TRBJ2-1; 7 bases match TRBD2. The germline CDR1 and CDR2 sequences are DFQATT and SNEGSKA (reference sequence). J gave up 3 bases and V 6 bases, and 8 bases lay outside the gene matches. The CDR3 loop spans 14 amino acids. CDR3 in amino acids: CSADLTGGYNEQFF. The CDR3 region has the DNA TGCAGTGCAGATCTGACGGGGGGCTACAATGAGCAGTTCTTC.

This clonotype appeared many times. This chain links TRBV7-6 with TRBJ2-5, with D possibly matching TRBD2 (7 bases). The CDR3 has 15 residues. Germline CDR1 SGHVS, CDR2 FNYEAQ. V was cut by 2 bases and J by 4 bases, with 14 bases left in between. The CDR3 bases are TGTGCCAGCAGCTTATTACGGGGGGCCGGAGAGACCCAGTACTTC. It is translated as CASSLLRGAGETQYF.

This clonotype was seen many times. The CDR3 DNA reads TGTGCCAGCAGCCCCGGCCGGGACAGGGACCAGTATTTT. It translates to CASSPGRDRDQYF. The V gene is TRBV7-2, the J gene TRBJ2-3; 9 bases are shared with TRBD1. Germline CDR1 reads SGHTA; CDR2 reads FQGNSA. J was trimmed by 12 bases and V by 5 bases; bases with no gene match: 9. The CDR3 is made up of 13 amino acids. The entire variable domain, with the rest obtained from reference TRBV7-2 and TRBJ2-3, is as follows: GAGVSQSPSNKVTEKGKDVELRCDPISGHTALYWYRQSLGQGLEFLIYFQGNSAPDKSGLPSDRFSAERTGGSVSTLTIQRTQQEDSAVYLCASSPGRDRDQYFGPGTRLTVL.

This clonotype showed up many times. The rearrangement links TRBV5-1 to TRBJ2-7, with D possibly called TRBD1 or TRBD2 (5 bases each). Per the germline V gene, CDR1 is SGHRS and CDR2 is YFSETQ. The CDR3 runs 15 residues. The V and J ends lost 2 bases and 1 base respectively, with 13 bases between them. The CDR3: CASSLGTPGSYEQYF. The CDR3 region has the DNA TGCGCCAGCAGCTTAGGGACCCCTGGATCCTACGAGCAGTACTTC.